These 8 T cell receptor beta chains originate from one sample sequenced in a study of blood T cell repertoires in COVID-19. Clones were sequenced by immunoSEQ multiplex PCR, and TCRdb holds only the in-frame ones, with some missing. The sample lists some 150,000 clones, approximately 82% occurring once. Sequencing was carried out using PBMCs or T cells enriched from blood (not recorded which). These receptors were collected from a woman aged 45 to 65 who had recovered from COVID-19.

CDR3 nucleotide sequence: TGTGCCAGCAGCGCGCGGACTAGCGGCAGGACGGAGCAGTTCTTC. Translating gives CASSARTSGRTEQFF. The chain carries TRBV7-6 and TRBJ2-1, with TRBD2 identical over 10 bases. There are 15 residues in the CDR3. V gave up 5 bases and J gave up 10 bases; unmatched junction bases: 11. Germline V gene data show CDR1 as SGHVS and CDR2 as FNYEAQ.

This clone was picked up one time. V usage is TRBV21-1 and J usage is TRBJ2-7; TRBD1 is taken as the D call from the table, unchecked against the DNA. TRBV21-1 is shown as a pseudogene. There are 14 residues in the CDR3. CDR3 residues: CASIRPGTGFEQYV. CDR3 DNA sequence: TGTGCCAGCATCCGCCCCGGGACAGGGTTTGAGCAGTACGTC.

This clone came up once. The genes are TRBV5-6 and TRBJ2-1; 10 positions match TRBD1. The J segment lost 6 bases and the V segment lost 0 bases, leaving 3 bases of the junction unmatched. This CDR3 spans 15 amino acids. Germline V gives CDR1 SGHDT, CDR2 YYEEEE. Written as DNA, the CDR3 is TGTGCCAGCAGCTTGGAGGGACAGGGGTCCAATGAGCAGTTCTTC. This codes for CASSLEGQGSNEQFF.

The rearrangement links TRBV7-9 to TRBJ1-1; TRBD1 agrees at 8 bases. The CDR3 spans 15 residues. V was clipped by 1 base and J by 3 bases; unmatched bases: 4. Per germline, CDR1 SEHNR and CDR2 FQNEAQ (reference sequence). The CDR3 spells CASSLDGRGHTEAFF. The DNA of the CDR3 is TGTGCCAGCAGCTTAGATGGCAGGGGGCACACTGAAGCTTTCTTT.

The V gene is TRBV19, the J gene TRBJ1-2, with 7 bases lining up with TRBD1. This CDR3 comprises 17 residues. J lost 4 bases, V lost 2 bases, and 13 bases had no gene match. Germline V gives CDR1 LNHDA, CDR2 SQIVND (reference sequence). CDR3 in DNA: TGTGCCAGTAGTATACCCTACGGACAGGAGTATCCCTATGGCTACACCTTC. Translating it yields CASSIPYGQEYPYGYTF.

The genes are TRBV19 and TRBJ1-2, with 7 bases that match TRBD1. Germline loops: CDR1 LNHDA, CDR2 SQIVND (reference sequence). Unmatched junction bases numbered 4, after V lost 8 bases and J lost 4 bases. The CDR3 extends over 12 amino acids. CDR3 DNA sequence: TGTGCCAGTGCGGGACAGATCTATGGCTACACCTTC. It yields the protein CASAGQIYGYTF.

The chain has TRBV7-2 and TRBJ1-6; D gene unclear. V lost 3 bases and J 0 bases, leaving 9 bases between the germline ends. The CDR3 runs 16 residues. CDR1 and CDR2 (germline): SGHTA, FQGNSA. The chain's CDR3 is CASSLSGSSYNSPLHF. The DNA of the CDR3 is TGTGCCAGCAGCTTGTCGGGGAGCTCCTATAATTCACCCCTCCACTTT.

This clone was detected only a few times. V and J are TRBV30 and TRBJ1-6, with 9 bases aligning to TRBD1. The CDR3 is made up of 20 amino acids. V gave up 0 bases and J gave up 0 bases; unmatched junction bases: 12. The germline V gene has CDR1 GTSNPN and CDR2 SVGIG (reference sequence). The CDR3 reads CAWSVDRGLSTSSYNSPLHF. The CDR3 nucleotides read TGTGCCTGGAGTGTTGACAGGGGGTTATCCACGAGCTCCTATAATTCACCCCTCCACTTT. The full variable domain, completed using reference TRBV30 and TRBJ1-6, is SQTIHQWPATLVQPVGSPLSLECTVEGTSNPNLYWYRQAAGRGLQLLFYSVGIGQISSEVPQNLSASRPQDRQFILSSKKLLLSDSGFYLCAWSVDRGLSTSSYNSPLHFGNGTRLTVT.